The 9 T cell receptor beta chains reported below all come from one sample, sequenced in a study of blood T cell repertoires in COVID-19 (dated by TCRdb to 2018 to 2020). The library was obtained by the immunoSEQ multiplex PCR assay. The immuneACCESS repertoire file appears here via TCRdb, limited to in-frame rearrangements. These files lack a portion of the clones; in checked studies, under half of the deficit traces to unresolved V genes, and the cause of the others is not known. This sample gives under 300,000 clones in total; 80% to 85% of them show up just once. Of the sample, around 3.7% falls within the top ten clones. Sequences were obtained from PBMCs or T cells enriched from blood (not recorded which). The receptors derive from a man aged 50-60 years who had recovered from COVID-19.

The chain employs TRBV7-2 and TRBJ1-6, with a weak D call TRBD1 (5 bases). V gave up 6 bases and J gave up 9 bases, with 15 bases separating them. This CDR3 has 14 amino acids. Germline V lookup: CDR1 SGHTA, CDR2 FQGNSA. The CDR3 bases are TGTGCCAGCAGATCTACGGGGGAAACTTCACCCCTCCACTTT. This gives the protein CASRSTGETSPLHF.

In its sample, this clone was seen once. The V and J genes are TRBV2 and TRBJ1-4; unclear D gene. CDR3 length equals 11 residues. Germline CDR1 is SNHLY and CDR2 is FYNNEI. Trimming removed 6 bases from V and 7 bases from J, with 6 bases in between. The CDR3 loop is CASSIFEKLFF. The CDR3 DNA sequence: TGTGCCAGCAGCATTTTTGAAAAACTGTTTTTT.

The CDR3 protein is CASSLLAGGLETQYF. The CDR3 coding sequence is TGTGCCAGCAGCTTGTTAGCGGGGGGGTTGGAGACCCAGTACTTC. The chain has TRBV5-4 and TRBJ2-5, with 11 bases identical to TRBD2. This CDR3 is 15 amino acids long. From germline, CDR1 is SGHNT and CDR2 YYREEE (reference sequence). The trim removed 1 base at V and 5 bases at J, leaving 4 bases unmatched.

The V gene is TRBV7-6, the J gene TRBJ2-5, with a tentative D call TRBD2 (6 bases). Germline V gene sequence: CDR1 SGHVS, CDR2 FNYEAQ. The CDR3 is made up of 15 amino acids. Deletions cut 5 bases from V and 5 bases from J, with 18 bases between. CDR3 sequence (DNA): TGTGCCAGCAGCCCAGTGGGGGTTGGAGGGGAGACCCAGTACTTC. Amino acids: CASSPVGVGGETQYF. The variable domain in full, completed from reference TRBV7-6 and TRBJ2-5, reads GAGVSQSPRYKVTKRGQDVALRCDPISGHVSLYWYRQALGQGPEFLTYFNYEAQQDKSGLPNDRFSAERPEGSISTLTIQRTEQRDSAMYRCASSPVGVGGETQYFGPGTRLLVL.

This chain connects TRBV19 to TRBJ1-5; TRBD1 might be the D (6 bases). Deletions cut 8 bases from V and 9 bases from J, with 14 bases between. The CDR3 has 12 amino acids. CDR1 is LNHDA, CDR2 SQIVND, per germline (reference sequence). The CDR3 nucleotides read TGTGCCAGTTCTCCAGGGGCTTGGCCCCAGCATTTT. Protein product: CASSPGAWPQHF.

The J gene is TRBJ2-3, the V gene TRBV7-2; 9 bases are shared with TRBD2. The V gene's germline CDR1 is SGHTA and CDR2 FQGNSA. The CDR3 has 15 amino acids. The V gene end was trimmed by 7 bases and the J gene end by 4 bases; junction bases not matched to a gene: 9. The DNA for the CDR3 is TGTGCCAGCACTTATAGCGGGAGTCGCGCAGATACGCAGTATTTT. Protein sequence: CASTYSGSRADTQYF.

This clone has only one observation. The genes are TRBV14 and TRBJ1-1; maybe TRBD1 (6 bases). V lost 0 bases, J lost 5 bases, and 13 bases lay in between. The CDR3 consists of 15 residues. Germline V gives CDR1 SGHDN, CDR2 FVKESK. CDR3 amino acids: CASSQETGLRTEAFF. CDR3 nucleotides: TGTGCCAGCAGCCAAGAAACAGGGTTGAGGACTGAAGCTTTCTTT. Looking up the rest from reference TRBV14 and TRBJ1-1 gives the full variable domain: EAGVTQFPSHSVIEKGQTVTLRCDPISGHDNLYWYRRVMGKEIKFLLHFVKESKQDESGMPNNRFLAERTGGTYSTLKVQPAELEDSGVYFCASSQETGLRTEAFFGQGTRLTVV.

V is TRBV29-1 and J is TRBJ1-2, with D perhaps matching TRBD1 (6 bases). Germline assignment: CDR1 SQVTM and CDR2 ANQGSEA. The V gene lost 3 bases and the J gene lost 8 bases, with 19 bases spanning the gap. This CDR3 region has 14 residues. The CDR3 is CSVDPLAGADGYTF. The CDR3 region has the DNA TGCAGCGTTGACCCCTTGGCAGGGGCAGACGGCTACACCTTC.

V gene TRBV3-1 (or the pseudogene TRBV3-2) combines with J gene TRBJ2-7; D unresolved. The V gene's germline CDR1 is LGHDT and CDR2 YNNKEL (reference sequence). The CDR3 sequence is 12 residues long. V was trimmed by 0 bases and J by 9 bases, leaving 9 bases between them. The CDR3 here is CASSQESLGQYF. The DNA for the CDR3 is TGTGCCAGCAGCCAAGAGTCACTTGGGCAGTACTTC.